These 11 T cell receptor beta chains share one sample of origin, sequenced in a study of T cell repertoires in cytomegalovirus infection. TCRdb re-derived calls from the reads in MiXCR, one entry per CDR3 protein. The repertoire holds around 270,000 distinct CDR3 sequences, with 9.1% as singletons. Sequencing used PBMCs. The receptors shown here come from a human donor in good health (CMV status not recorded). Some clones in this sample may be carry-over from other donors' samples.

This clonotype came up many times. The V and J genes are TRBV7-2 and TRBJ2-3, with TRBD1 identical over 7 bases. Trimming took 5 bases from V and 2 from J; bases not matched to a gene: 10. The CDR3 runs to 16 residues. From germline, CDR1 is SGHTA and CDR2 FQGNSA. CDR3 in amino acids: CASSEWGTVITDTQYF. In DNA, the CDR3 is TGTGCCAGCAGCGAGTGGGGGACAGTCATCACAGATACGCAGTATTTT. Drawing the rest from reference TRBV7-2 and TRBJ2-3, the complete variable domain is GAGVSQSPSNKVTEKGKDVELRCDPISGHTALYWYRQSLGQGLEFLIYFQGNSAPDKSGLPSDRFSAERTGGSVSTLTIQRTQQEDSAVYLCASSEWGTVITDTQYFGPGTRLTVL.

This clonotype was counted at least ten times. At one boundary the junction diverges from the germline segment, which might be a read error. V and J are TRBV15 and TRBJ1-5; D is unclear. Looked up from germline, CDR1 is LNHNV and CDR2 is YYDKDF (reference sequence). CDR3 size: 13 residues. CDR3 in amino acids: CATSYEPRQAQHF. The CDR3 nucleotides are TGTGCCACCAGCTATGAGCCTCGTCAGGCCCAGCATTTT.

Many counts were recorded for this clonotype. This sequence joins TRBV4-3 and TRBJ2-2; no definite D call. The V gene's germline CDR1 is LGHNA and CDR2 YSLEER. This CDR3 region has 18 residues. V was clipped by 0 bases and J by 2 bases, with 16 bases between them. CDR3 nucleotides: TGCGCCAGCAGCCAAGAAGGAACTTCCCGGATAAACACCGGGGAGCTGTTTTTT. This sequence encodes CASSQEGTSRINTGELFF.

The rearrangement links TRBV7-9 to TRBJ2-7, with D uncertain. The germline gives CDR1 SEHNR, CDR2 FQNEAQ (reference sequence). The CDR3 contains 15 residues. Trimming cost V 4 bases and J 7 bases, with 20 bases left between them. This chain's CDR3 is CASSSEKGPPGEQYF. The CDR3 coding sequence is TGTGCCAGCAGCTCGGAAAAGGGTCCTCCAGGAGAGCAGTACTTC.

This clonotype was detected many times. The chain recombines TRBV6-1 with TRBJ2-7, with 8 bases identical to TRBD1. V shed 8 bases, J shed 2 bases, and the junction held 8 bases outside the gene matches. Looked up from germline, CDR1 is MNHNS and CDR2 is SASEGT. This CDR3 contains 14 residues. The CDR3 here is CASGYGQGAYEQYF. In DNA, the CDR3 is TGTGCCAGCGGATACGGACAGGGCGCCTACGAGCAGTACTTC.

In its sample, this clonotype was seen many times. The V call is TRBV7-2, the J call TRBJ2-1; 10 bases are a match to TRBD2. J gave up 4 bases and V 5 bases, and 5 bases lay outside the gene matches. The length of the CDR3 is 15 residues. From germline, CDR1 is SGHTA and CDR2 FQGNSA. CDR3 coding DNA: TGTGCCAGCAGCAAAGCGGGAGGGGGGTACAATGAGCAGTTCTTC. Its protein product is CASSKAGGGYNEQFF.

V is TRBV11-3 and J is TRBJ2-5, with 8 bases identical to TRBD1. The V gene end was trimmed by 4 bases and the J gene end by 5 bases; junction bases not matched to a gene: 9. Germline V lookup: CDR1 SGHNT, CDR2 YENEEA. This CDR3 comprises 15 residues. As DNA, the CDR3 is TGTGCCAGCAGCTCTCGGACAGGGAAAGGGGAGACCCAGTACTTC. This translates into CASSSRTGKGETQYF.

This clonotype occurred many times. This chain links TRBV5-5 with TRBJ2-7; 7 bases agree with TRBD1. The CDR3 consists of 16 residues. Trimming took 2 bases from V and 4 from J; bases not matched to a gene: 12. CDR1 and CDR2 (germline): SGHKS, YYEKEE (reference sequence). The DNA for the CDR3 is TGTGCCAGCAGCTTCTACCGGGACAGCTCATCGTACGAGCAGTACTTC. This sequence encodes CASSFYRDSSSYEQYF.

In this sample, this clonotype turned up many times. The chain employs TRBV18 and TRBJ2-3; 8 nucleotides agree with TRBD1. This CDR3 has 15 amino acids. The germline CDR1 and CDR2 sequences are KGHSH and LQKENI. V gave up 6 bases and J gave up 3 bases; unmatched junction bases: 8. CDR3 sequence reads: CASSRDRGLTDTQYF. DNA for the CDR3: TGTGCCAGCTCCCGCGACAGGGGCCTAACAGATACGCAGTATTTT.

This clonotype was seen a few times. The chain recombines TRBV28 with TRBJ2-7; 8 bases line up with TRBD2. This CDR3 has 14 residues. V gave up 2 bases and J gave up 9 bases; unmatched junction bases: 9. Germline CDR1 MDHEN, CDR2 SYDVKM. CDR3 in amino acids: CASSLRGGERRQYF. The DNA of the CDR3 is TGTGCCAGCAGTTTACGGGGGGGGGAAAGACGGCAGTACTTC.

This clonotype was seen only a few times. The CDR3 DNA is TGTGCCAGCAGCCCCCTGGAGGGATACTCGAATGAGCAGTTCTTC. Translating it yields CASSPLEGYSNEQFF. This chain connects TRBV6-6 to TRBJ2-1; TRBD2 is a possible D gene (6 bases). CDR3 length: 15 amino acids. Trimming removed 6 bases at V and 7 bases at J, with 19 bases between. Germline CDR1 reads MNHNY; CDR2 reads SVGAGI (reference sequence).